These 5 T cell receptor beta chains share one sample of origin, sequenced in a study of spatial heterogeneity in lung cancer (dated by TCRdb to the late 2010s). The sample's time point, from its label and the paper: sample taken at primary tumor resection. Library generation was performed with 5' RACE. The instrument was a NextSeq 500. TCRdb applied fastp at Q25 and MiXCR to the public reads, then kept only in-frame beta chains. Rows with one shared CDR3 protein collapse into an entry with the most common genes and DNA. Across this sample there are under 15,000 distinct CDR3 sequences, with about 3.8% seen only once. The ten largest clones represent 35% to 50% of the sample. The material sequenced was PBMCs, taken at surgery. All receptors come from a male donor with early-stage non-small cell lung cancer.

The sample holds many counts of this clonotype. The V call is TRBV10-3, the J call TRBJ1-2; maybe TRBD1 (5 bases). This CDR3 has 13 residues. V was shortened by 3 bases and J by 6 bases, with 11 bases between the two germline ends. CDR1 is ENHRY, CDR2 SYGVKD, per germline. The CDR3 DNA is TGTGCCATCAGTGAACCCAGGGCCAATGGCTACACCTTC. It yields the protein CAISEPRANGYTF.

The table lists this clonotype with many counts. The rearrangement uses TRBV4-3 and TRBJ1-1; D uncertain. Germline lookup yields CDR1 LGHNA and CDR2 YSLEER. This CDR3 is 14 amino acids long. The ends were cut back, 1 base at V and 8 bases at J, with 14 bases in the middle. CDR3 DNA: TGCGCCAGCAGCCAAGTCCCACAGACCTCGGAAGCTTTCTTT. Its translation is CASSQVPQTSEAFF.

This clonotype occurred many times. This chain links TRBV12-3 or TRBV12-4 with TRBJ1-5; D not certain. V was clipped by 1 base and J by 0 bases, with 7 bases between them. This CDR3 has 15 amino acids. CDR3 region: CASSLEDGSNQPQHF. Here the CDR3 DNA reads TGTGCCAGCAGTTTAGAGGACGGTAGCAATCAGCCCCAGCATTTT.

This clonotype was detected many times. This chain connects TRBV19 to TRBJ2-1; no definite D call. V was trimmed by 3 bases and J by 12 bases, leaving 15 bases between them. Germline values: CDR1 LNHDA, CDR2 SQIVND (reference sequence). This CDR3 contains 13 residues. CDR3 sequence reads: CASSIGGNPRQFF. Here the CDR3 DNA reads TGTGCCAGTAGTATCGGCGGCAACCCCCGGCAGTTCTTC.

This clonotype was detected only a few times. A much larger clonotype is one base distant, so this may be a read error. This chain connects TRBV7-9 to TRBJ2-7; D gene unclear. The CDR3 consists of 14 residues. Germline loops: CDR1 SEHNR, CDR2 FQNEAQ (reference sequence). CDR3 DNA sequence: TGTGTCAGCAGCCCGGGCCGATTCTCCTACGAGCAGTACTTC. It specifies CVSSPGRFSYEQYF.